This entry lists 5 T cell receptor beta chains sequenced from one sample in a study of blood T cells in healthy people across ages. Sample-barcoded 5' priming and a J-beta primer mix drove a second PCR of about 6 to 11 cycles. TCRdb itself ran the 5' RACE reads through MiXCR, one entry per CDR3 protein. The sample lists 980,000 or so distinct CDR3 sequences; roughly 50% were seen once. The sample consisted of blood. The source of these receptors is a man aged 25 to 40 in good health.

This CDR3 is CASTKGQGRGETQYF. Here the CDR3 DNA reads TGTGCCAGCACCAAGGGACAGGGAAGAGGAGAGACCCAGTACTTC. V is TRBV6-2 or TRBV6-3 and J is TRBJ2-4; TRBD1 matches 9 bases. Judging by the DNA end, TRBJ2-5 fits better; the J call may be wrong. Germline CDR1 is MNHEY and CDR2 is SVGEGT. The length of the CDR3 is 15 residues.

The chain couples TRBV12-3 or TRBV12-4 to TRBJ2-5; D gene unclear. The CDR3 extends over 14 amino acids. V was shortened by 5 bases and J by 11 bases, with 21 bases between the two germline ends. The chain's CDR3 is CASSPRTASIGQYF. CDR3 bases: TGTGCCAGCAGTCCCCGGACGGCCTCTATAGGGCAGTACTTC.

There are a few counts of this clonotype. This sequence joins TRBV5-1 and TRBJ1-2, with 7 bases fitting TRBD1. The V gene's germline CDR1 is SGHRS and CDR2 YFSETQ. The CDR3 length is 19 residues. V dropped 0 bases and J dropped 6; count of bases not matched to a gene: 20. The CDR3 nucleotides are TGCGCCAGCAGCTTGGCCCCCTCCGGGACAGCCTCGTCCGTCGATGGCTACACCTTC. Residues: CASSLAPSGTASSVDGYTF.

This sequence joins TRBV3-1 and TRBJ1-1; D ambiguous. Per the germline V gene, CDR1 is LGHDT and CDR2 is YNNKEL (reference sequence). The ends were cut back, 1 base at V and 0 bases at J, with 9 bases in the middle. CDR3 length: 15 amino acids. The CDR3 DNA is TGTGCCAGCAGCCAAGGACACGGAATGAACACTGAAGCTTTCTTT. Amino acids: CASSQGHGMNTEAFF.

This chain joins TRBV4-2 and TRBJ2-7; no reliable D call. V shed 1 base and J shed 0 bases, with 10 bases lying between them. Germline V gene lookup returns CDR1 LGHNA and CDR2 YNFKEQ. The CDR3 is 15 amino acids. CDR3 nucleotide sequence: TGTGCCAGCAGCCAAGGAGGCGGTAGCTCCTACGAGCAGTACTTC. It specifies CASSQGGGSSYEQYF.